This T cell receptor beta chain was documented in a study of cytomegalovirus exposure and HLA in healthy donors. PCR primers comprised 60 Vbeta and 13 Jbeta primers. The authors' processing: Per a later analysis, the number of unique TCR beta chains was about 80 million, of which 9 million to 14 million were shared. TCRdb's copy holds only in-frame clones and misses some; the assay was immunoSEQ multiplex PCR. The DNA gave D and trimming, while V, J and clone size come from that table. The sample records fewer than 65,000 clones, 73% being singletons. This clone was seen more than once but under ten times. Its cognate antigen is unknown. Germline-derived CDR1 and CDR2 are SGHVS and FQNEAQ. V was shortened by 7 bases and J by 0 bases, with 15 bases between the two germline ends. CDR3 size: 15 residues. Findings and limits, study-wide: Analysis performed later showed TCR beta chains linked to HLA being more clonally expanded than equally common others. As a later analysis revealed, most CMV-associated TCR beta chains appeared HLA-restricted. The authors reported that TCR beta sequences could predict HLA-A and HLA-B alleles. These predictions were accurate for most subjects in the first cohort.

The TCR was taken from a man aged 50-59 years in good health and CMV-seronegative. The V gene is TRBV7-8, the J gene TRBJ1-1; tentative D call: TRBD1 (5 bases). Sequenced material: PBMCs. The CDR3 sequence: CASTRTGTLNTEAFF. CDR3 bases: TGTGCCAGCACCCGGACCGGGACTTTGAACACTGAAGCTTTCTTT.